This T cell receptor beta chain appears in the sequencing data of a study of T cell responses to AZD1222 COVID-19 vaccine. Study observations and caveats: Close to half of all spike-specific TCRs reportedly target regions of the variants that are unmutated. Spike-specific TCR breadth rose after two AZD1222 doses, and depth rose as well. A mostly white British donor set with more females was recruited, and clonal diversity was possibly underestimated. Vaccine-associated CD4 TCRs spanned spike, dominant at 160-218 and 743-854.

Germline CDR1 is SGHDN and CDR2 is FVKESK. The V and J ends lost 1 base and 3 bases, in that order; junction bases with no gene match: 8. The CDR3 contains 17 residues. TCRdb keeps only in-frame clones here, not all; method: immunoSEQ multiplex PCR. The sample consists of fewer than 200,000 clones, approximately 91% of them appearing once. To note about this clone: Its antigen remains unidentified.

Sequenced material: peripheral blood, taken on day 0 of AZD1222 vaccination. The rearrangement links TRBV14 to TRBJ2-1; TRBD2 aligns across 8 bases. The TCR was taken from an adult in good health. In nucleotides, the CDR3 is TGTGCCAGCAGCCAAGCCCCCCAGCGGGGGAACTACAATGAGCAGTTCTTC. Translating it yields CASSQAPQRGNYNEQFF.